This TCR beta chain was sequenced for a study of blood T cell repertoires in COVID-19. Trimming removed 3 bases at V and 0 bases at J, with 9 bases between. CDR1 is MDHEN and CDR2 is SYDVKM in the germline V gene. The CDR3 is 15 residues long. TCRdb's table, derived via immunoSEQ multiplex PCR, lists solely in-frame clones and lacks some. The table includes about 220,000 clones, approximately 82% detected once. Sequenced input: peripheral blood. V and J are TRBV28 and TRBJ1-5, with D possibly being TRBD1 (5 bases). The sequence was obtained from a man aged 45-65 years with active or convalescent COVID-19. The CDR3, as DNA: TGTGCCAGCAGTTTGGGGGGTAATAGCAATCAGCCCCAGCATTTT. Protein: CASSLGGNSNQPQHF.